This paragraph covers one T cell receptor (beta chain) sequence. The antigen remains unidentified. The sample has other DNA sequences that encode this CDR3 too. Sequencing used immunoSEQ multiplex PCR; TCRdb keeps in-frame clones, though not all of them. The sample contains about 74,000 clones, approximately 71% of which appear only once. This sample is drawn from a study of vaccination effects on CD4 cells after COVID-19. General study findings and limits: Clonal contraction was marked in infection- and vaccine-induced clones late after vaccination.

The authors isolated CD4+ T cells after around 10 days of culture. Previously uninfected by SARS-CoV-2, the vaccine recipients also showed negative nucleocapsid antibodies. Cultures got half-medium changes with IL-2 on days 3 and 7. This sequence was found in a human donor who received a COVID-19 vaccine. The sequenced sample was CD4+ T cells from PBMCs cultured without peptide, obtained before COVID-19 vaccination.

CDR3 nucleotide sequence: TGTGCCAGCAGCTTTAGGGGACCAGATACGCAGTATTTT. Amino acids: CASSFRGPDTQYF. The chain carries TRBV7-2 and TRBJ2-3; D tentatively fits TRBD1 or TRBD2 (5 bases each). The CDR3 is 13 residues long. Trimming cost V 3 bases and J 4 bases, with 8 bases left between them. In germline, CDR1 is SGHTA, CDR2 FQGNSA. Based on the CDR3 plus reference TRBV7-2 and TRBJ2-3, the full variable domain is GAGVSQSPSNKVTEKGKDVELRCDPISGHTALYWYRQSLGQGLEFLIYFQGNSAPDKSGLPSDRFSAERTGGSVSTLTIQRTQQEDSAVYLCASSFRGPDTQYFGPGTRLTVL.